This passage covers 10 T cell receptor beta chains from one sample sequenced in a study of T cells after yellow fever vaccination (dated by TCRdb to about 2019). The sample's treatment or condition label, in plain terms: live attenuated yellow fever vaccine strain. Libraries were built with 5' RACE. Sequencing took place on an Illumina HiSeq 2500. TCRdb reprocessing: public reads trimmed at Q25 with fastp, clones called with MiXCR, in-frame beta chains kept. Each entry is one CDR3 protein sequence, shown with its most common DNA and genes. The sample has 300,000 or so distinct CDR3 sequences on record, 6.8% of them singletons. Roughly a sixth of the sample is in the top ten clones. The specimen was PBMCs, collected roughly 47 days after the first yellow fever vaccination. The source of these receptors is a man between 18 and 29 years old who received the YFV17D yellow fever vaccine.

The genes are TRBV7-2 and TRBJ1-5; D is perhaps TRBD1 (5 bases). The CDR3 extends over 15 amino acids. V gave up 4 bases and J gave up 5 bases, with 15 bases separating them. Germline V gene data show CDR1 as SGHTA and CDR2 as FQGNSA. The CDR3 is CASSSRRGGDQPQHF. The DNA of the CDR3 is TGTGCCAGCAGCTCCCGTAGAGGAGGGGATCAGCCCCAGCATTTT. The full variable domain, with the rest looked up from reference TRBV7-2 and TRBJ1-5, is GAGVSQSPSNKVTEKGKDVELRCDPISGHTALYWYRQSLGQGLEFLIYFQGNSAPDKSGLPSDRFSAERTGGSVSTLTIQRTQQEDSAVYLCASSSRRGGDQPQHFGDGTRLSIL.

This chain connects TRBV9 to TRBJ2-7, with D possibly matching TRBD1 (5 bases). The CDR3 totals 15 residues. Trimming pared 4 bases from V and 1 base from J, leaving 15 bases between. Germline V gives CDR1 SGDLS, CDR2 YYNGEE. The CDR3 DNA reads as TGTGCCAGCAGCCAATCAGGGCAGTTATCCTACGAGCAGTACTTC. It translates to CASSQSGQLSYEQYF.

The J gene is TRBJ2-7, the V gene TRBV5-1, with D tentatively TRBD2 (6 bases). CDR1 is SGHRS and CDR2 is YFSETQ in the germline V gene. CDR3 length: 14 residues. V lost 3 bases to trimming and J lost 6 bases, with 16 bases between them. The CDR3 region is CASSSGDFLGEQYV. The DNA for the CDR3 is TGCGCCAGCAGCTCGGGGGACTTCCTCGGCGAGCAGTACGTC.

Only a few counts were recorded for this clonotype. This chain connects TRBV5-1 to TRBJ2-5; a weak D match, TRBD1 (5 bases). Germline assignment: CDR1 SGHRS and CDR2 YFSETQ. This CDR3 comprises 15 residues. Deletions cut 0 bases from V and 2 bases from J, with 11 bases between. CDR3 residues: CASSLAGQGQETQYF. CDR3 DNA: TGCGCCAGCAGCTTGGCCGGGCAGGGACAAGAGACCCAGTACTTC. Full variable domain (missing parts from reference TRBV5-1 and TRBJ2-5): KAGVTQTPRYLIKTRGQQVTLSCSPISGHRSVSWYQQTPGQGLQFLFEYFSETQRNKGNFPGRFSGRQFSNSRSEMNVSTLELGDSALYLCASSLAGQGQETQYFGPGTRLLVL.

The chain combines TRBV7-2 with TRBJ1-1; D might be TRBD1 (5 bases). Trimming stripped 1 base from V and 5 bases from J, with 14 bases between. CDR1 is SGHTA and CDR2 is FQGNSA in the germline V gene. The length of the CDR3 is 15 residues. This chain's CDR3 is CASSLGAGRRTEAFF. CDR3 DNA: TGTGCCAGCAGCTTAGGAGCAGGGAGAAGAACTGAAGCTTTCTTT.

The rearrangement uses TRBV11-2 and TRBJ2-7, with 12 bases that match TRBD2. The CDR3 has 16 residues. V lost 4 bases and J lost 3; bases outside the gene matches: 7. The germline V gene encodes CDR1 SGHAT and CDR2 FQNNGV. CDR3 amino acids: CASSYRLAGDFYEQYF. In nucleotides, the CDR3 is TGTGCCAGCAGCTACAGACTAGCGGGGGATTTCTACGAGCAGTACTTC.

This sequence joins TRBV20-1 and TRBJ2-3; possible D gene TRBD2, 5 bases. Trimming shortened V by 6 bases and J by 2 bases, and 9 bases separated the two germline ends. The CDR3 spans 12 residues. Germline CDR1 and CDR2: DFQATT and SNEGSKA (reference sequence). CDR3 protein: CSAPGITDTQYF. CDR3 bases: TGCAGTGCGCCGGGAATCACAGATACGCAGTATTTT.

This clonotype appeared a few times. The chain recombines TRBV12-3 or TRBV12-4 with TRBJ2-1; a possible D gene is TRBD1 (5 bases). There are 13 residues in the CDR3. V lost 4 bases and J 5 bases, leaving 9 bases between the germline ends. CDR3 DNA: TGTGCCAGCAGTTCGGGCAGGGACAATGAGCAGTTCTTC. Translated, it gives CASSSGRDNEQFF.

As DNA, the CDR3 is TGTGCCAGCAGATCAGGCAGGGATATCACCGGGGAGCTGTTTTTT. The encoded protein is CASRSGRDITGELFF. The chain is built from TRBV7-2 and TRBJ2-2; possibly TRBD1 for D (5 bases). CDR1 SGHTA and CDR2 FQGNSA come from the germline V gene. The V and J ends lost 6 bases and 4 bases respectively, with 15 bases between them. The CDR3 spans 15 residues.

Many counts were recorded for this clonotype. The J gene is TRBJ2-5, the V gene TRBV11-2, with 14 bases that match TRBD2. This CDR3 spans 18 amino acids. V dropped 3 bases and J dropped 0; count of bases not matched to a gene: 6. Germline CDR1 reads SGHAT; CDR2 reads FQNNGV. For the CDR3, the DNA is TGTGCCAGCAGCTTCGGGACTAGCGGGGGAGTGTACCAAGAGACCCAGTACTTC. This sequence encodes CASSFGTSGGVYQETQYF.